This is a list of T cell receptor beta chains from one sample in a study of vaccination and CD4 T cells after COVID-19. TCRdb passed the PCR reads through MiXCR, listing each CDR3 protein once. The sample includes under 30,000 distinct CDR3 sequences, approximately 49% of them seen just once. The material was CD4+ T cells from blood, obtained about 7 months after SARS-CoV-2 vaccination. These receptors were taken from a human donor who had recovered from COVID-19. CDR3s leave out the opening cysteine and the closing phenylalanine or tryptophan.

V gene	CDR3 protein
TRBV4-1	ASSQVRTSTDQETQY
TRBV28	ASSLWHSDYVGYT
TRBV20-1	SAPMPTLITDTQY
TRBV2	ASGWDSYGYT
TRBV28	ASLSHTNAF
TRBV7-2	ASSFGRDQPQH
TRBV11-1	ASSLFGSGADTQY
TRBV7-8	ASSPGRAYGYT
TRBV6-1	ASKREANSPLH
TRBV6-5	ASSYSRPDLYTGELF
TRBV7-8	ASSFGDYNEQF
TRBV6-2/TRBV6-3	ASSYGGELSSPLH
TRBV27	ASTLTGIGSPLH
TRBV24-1	ATSDRTSGITGELF
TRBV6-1	ASSEEGGLTEAF
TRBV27	ASKSAGVPYGYT
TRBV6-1	ASSGWDYGYT
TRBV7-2	AIKVLGGADTQY
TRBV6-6	ASSQHRNTEAF
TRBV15	ATSRPQGFPTSRNTQY
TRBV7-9	ASSLVQVGDTQY
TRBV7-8	ASSLVQGPDSPLH
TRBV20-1	SASPPGMNTEAF
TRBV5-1	ASSFSPQAQYGYT
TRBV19	ASSGTENQPQH
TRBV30	AWSRTAAYGYT
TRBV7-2	ASSLYGANTGELF
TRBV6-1	ASSELGGRGYT
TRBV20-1	SAREMAGNQPQH
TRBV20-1	SARKGLAGAYEQY
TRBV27	ASSYGRGTEAF
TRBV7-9	ASSLDLPQGQASTDTQY
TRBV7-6	ASSPRQGVNTEAF
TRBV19	ASGKRDRVKNIQY
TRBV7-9	ASSFSQGRSGNQPQH
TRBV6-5	ASSYSVEGDRNSPLH
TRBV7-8	ASTPQARVGYT
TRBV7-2	ASSLGGRAGELF
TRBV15	ATSRGQRAYEQY
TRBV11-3	ASSPCEQY
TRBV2	ASSPTPLLAKNIQY
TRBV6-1	ASRTGTSGSYEQY
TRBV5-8	ASRTGGWKEQY
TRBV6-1	ASSPGPYYEQY
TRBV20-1	SASFATSGRRETQY
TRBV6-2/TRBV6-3	ASSLGWAGPYEQY
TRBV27	ASSFLGQGVLAF
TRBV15	ATSGRLEAAPEQF
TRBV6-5	ASSYGRSGKITDTQY
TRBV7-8	ASTPDWRTGELF
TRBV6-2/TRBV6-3	ASSRDISAYEQY
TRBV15	ATSRVPSGTYNEQF
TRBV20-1	SATREGPFYEQY
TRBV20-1	SARDRRNTEAF
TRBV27	ASSSPSGGRVLYNEQF
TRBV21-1	ASSIRGSSYEQY
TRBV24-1	ATSAPITGGVTGELF
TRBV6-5	ASSYAGTDSYEQY